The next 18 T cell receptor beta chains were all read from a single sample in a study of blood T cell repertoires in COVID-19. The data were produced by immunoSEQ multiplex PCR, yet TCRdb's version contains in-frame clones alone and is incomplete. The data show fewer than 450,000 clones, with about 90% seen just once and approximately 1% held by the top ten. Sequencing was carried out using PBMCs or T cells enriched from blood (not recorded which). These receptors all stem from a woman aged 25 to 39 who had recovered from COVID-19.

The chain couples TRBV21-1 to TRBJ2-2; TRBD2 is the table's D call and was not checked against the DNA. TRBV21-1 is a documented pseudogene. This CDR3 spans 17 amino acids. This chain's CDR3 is CASGGGAGFPNTGELFF. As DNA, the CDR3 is TGTGCCAGCGGCGGGGGGGCCGGTTTTCCGAACACCGGGGAGCTGTTTTTT.

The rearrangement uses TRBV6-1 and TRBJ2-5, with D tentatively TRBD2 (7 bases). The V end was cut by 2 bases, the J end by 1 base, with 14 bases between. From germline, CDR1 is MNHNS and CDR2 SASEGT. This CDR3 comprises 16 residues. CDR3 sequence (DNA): TGTGCCAGCAGTGAATGGGGGCGGGGGAGCCAAGAGACCCAGTACTTC. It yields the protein CASSEWGRGSQETQYF.

CDR3 protein: CASSVDVGTKNSGNTIYF. For the CDR3, the DNA is TGTGCCAGCAGCGTAGATGTTGGGACAAAGAACTCTGGAAACACCATATATTTT. The V gene is TRBV9, the J gene TRBJ1-3; D might be TRBD1 (6 bases). The CDR3 runs 18 residues. V lost 0 bases to trimming and J lost 0 bases, with 16 bases between them. The germline gives CDR1 SGDLS, CDR2 YYNGEE.

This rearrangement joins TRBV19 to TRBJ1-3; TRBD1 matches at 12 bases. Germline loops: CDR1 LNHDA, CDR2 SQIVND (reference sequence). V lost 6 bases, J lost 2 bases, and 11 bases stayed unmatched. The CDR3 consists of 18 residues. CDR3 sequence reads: CASRVRDRGLLTGNTIYF. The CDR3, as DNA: TGTGCCAGTAGAGTCCGGGACAGGGGGCTCCTAACTGGAAACACCATATATTTT.

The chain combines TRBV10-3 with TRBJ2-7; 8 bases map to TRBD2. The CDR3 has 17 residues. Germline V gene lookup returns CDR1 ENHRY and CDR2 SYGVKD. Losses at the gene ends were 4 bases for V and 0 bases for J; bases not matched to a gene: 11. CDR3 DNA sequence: TGTGCCATCAGTGCCTCACCCAGCGGGGGCCTCTCCTACGAGCAGTACTTC. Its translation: CAISASPSGGLSYEQYF.

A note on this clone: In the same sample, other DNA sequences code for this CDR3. The chain's CDR3 is CASGLLSQETQYF. In nucleotides, the CDR3 is TGTGCTAGTGGTTTGCTCAGTCAAGAGACCCAGTACTTC. The chain has TRBV12-5 and TRBJ2-5; D is undetermined. V shed 2 bases and J shed 2 bases, with 6 bases lying between them. The CDR3 is 13 residues long. From germline, CDR1 is LGHNT and CDR2 FRNRAP.

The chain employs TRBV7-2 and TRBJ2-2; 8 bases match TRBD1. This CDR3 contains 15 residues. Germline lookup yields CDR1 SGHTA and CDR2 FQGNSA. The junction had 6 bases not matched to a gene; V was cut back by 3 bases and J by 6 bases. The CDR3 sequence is CASSLAGQAAGELFF. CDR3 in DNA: TGTGCCAGCAGCTTGGCGGGACAGGCGGCCGGGGAGCTGTTTTTT.

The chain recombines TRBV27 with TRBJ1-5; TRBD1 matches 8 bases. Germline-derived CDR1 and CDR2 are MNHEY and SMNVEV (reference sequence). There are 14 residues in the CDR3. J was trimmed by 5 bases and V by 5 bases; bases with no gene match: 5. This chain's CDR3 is CASSVTGVDQPQHF. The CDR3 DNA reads TGTGCCAGCAGTGTGACAGGGGTCGATCAGCCCCAGCATTTT.

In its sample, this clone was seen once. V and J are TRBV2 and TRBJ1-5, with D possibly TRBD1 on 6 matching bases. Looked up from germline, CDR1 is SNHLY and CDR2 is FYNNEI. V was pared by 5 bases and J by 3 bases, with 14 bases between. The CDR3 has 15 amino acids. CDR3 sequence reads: CASSWGRGNNQPQHF. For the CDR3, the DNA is TGTGCCAGCAGTTGGGGGCGAGGCAACAATCAGCCCCAGCATTTT. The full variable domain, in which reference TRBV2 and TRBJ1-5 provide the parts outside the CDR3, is EPEVTQTPSHQVTQMGQEVILRCVPISNHLYFYWYRQILGQKVEFLVSFYNNEISEKSEIFDDQFSVERPDGSNFTLKIRSTKLEDSAMYFCASSWGRGNNQPQHFGDGTRLSIL.

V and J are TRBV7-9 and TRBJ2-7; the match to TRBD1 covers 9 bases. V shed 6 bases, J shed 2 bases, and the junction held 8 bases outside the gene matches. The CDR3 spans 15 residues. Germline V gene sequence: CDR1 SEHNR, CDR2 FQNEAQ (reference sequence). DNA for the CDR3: TGTGCCAGCAGTCCGGACAGGGGTTCCGCCTACGAGCAGTACTTC. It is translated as CASSPDRGSAYEQYF.

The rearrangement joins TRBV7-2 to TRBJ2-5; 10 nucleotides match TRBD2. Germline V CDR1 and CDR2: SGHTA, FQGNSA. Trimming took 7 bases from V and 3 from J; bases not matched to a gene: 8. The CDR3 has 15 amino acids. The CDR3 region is CASNVERGGEETQYF. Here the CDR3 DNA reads TGTGCCAGCAACGTGGAGCGGGGGGGCGAAGAGACCCAGTACTTC.

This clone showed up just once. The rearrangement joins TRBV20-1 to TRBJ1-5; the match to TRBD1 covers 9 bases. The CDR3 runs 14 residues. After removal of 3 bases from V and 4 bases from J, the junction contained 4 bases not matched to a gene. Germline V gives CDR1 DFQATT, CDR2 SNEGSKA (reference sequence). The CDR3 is CSASFGTGNQPQHF. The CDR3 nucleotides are TGCAGTGCTAGTTTTGGGACAGGGAATCAGCCCCAGCATTTT.

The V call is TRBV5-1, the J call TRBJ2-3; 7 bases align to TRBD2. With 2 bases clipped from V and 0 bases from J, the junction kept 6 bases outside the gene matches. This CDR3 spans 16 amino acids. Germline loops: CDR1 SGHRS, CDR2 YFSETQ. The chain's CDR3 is CASSFGAGDSTDTQYF. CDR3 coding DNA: TGCGCCAGCAGCTTCGGGGCGGGGGATAGCACAGATACGCAGTATTTT. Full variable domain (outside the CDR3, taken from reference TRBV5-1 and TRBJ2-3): KAGVTQTPRYLIKTRGQQVTLSCSPISGHRSVSWYQQTPGQGLQFLFEYFSETQRNKGNFPGRFSGRQFSNSRSEMNVSTLELGDSALYLCASSFGAGDSTDTQYFGPGTRLTVL.

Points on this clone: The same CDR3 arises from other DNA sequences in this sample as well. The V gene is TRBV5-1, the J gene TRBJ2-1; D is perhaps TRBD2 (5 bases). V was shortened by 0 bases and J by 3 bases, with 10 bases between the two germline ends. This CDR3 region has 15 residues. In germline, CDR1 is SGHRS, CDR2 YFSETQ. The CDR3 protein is CASSLGLAGYNEQFF. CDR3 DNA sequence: TGCGCCAGCAGCTTGGGGCTAGCCGGCTACAATGAGCAGTTCTTC.

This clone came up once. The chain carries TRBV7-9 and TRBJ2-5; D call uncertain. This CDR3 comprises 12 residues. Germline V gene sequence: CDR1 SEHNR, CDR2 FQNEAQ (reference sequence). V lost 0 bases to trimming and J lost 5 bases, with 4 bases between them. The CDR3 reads CASSLAGETQYF. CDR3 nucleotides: TGTGCCAGCAGCTTAGCCGGTGAGACCCAGTACTTC.

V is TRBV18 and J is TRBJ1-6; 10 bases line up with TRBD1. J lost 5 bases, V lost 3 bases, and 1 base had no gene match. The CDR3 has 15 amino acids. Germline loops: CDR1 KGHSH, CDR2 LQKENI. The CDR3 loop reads CASSPDRGNNSPLHF. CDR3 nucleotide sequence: TGTGCCAGCTCACCGGACAGGGGGAATAATTCACCCCTCCACTTT.

The CDR3 protein is CASSLRASGETQYF. The DNA for the CDR3 is TGTGCCAGCAGCCTTCGGGCTAGCGGGGAGACCCAGTACTTC. The rearrangement joins TRBV3-1 (or the pseudogene TRBV3-2) to TRBJ2-5; 8 bases match TRBD2. V trimming: 4 bases; J trimming: 5 bases; junction bases outside the gene matches: 6. Germline V gives CDR1 LGHDT, CDR2 YNNKEL (reference sequence). This CDR3 has 14 amino acids.

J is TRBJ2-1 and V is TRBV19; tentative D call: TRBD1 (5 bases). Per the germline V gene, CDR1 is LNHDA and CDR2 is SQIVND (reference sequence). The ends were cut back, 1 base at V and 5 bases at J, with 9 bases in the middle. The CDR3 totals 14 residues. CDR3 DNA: TGTGCCAGTAGTATAGGGACATGGGACAATGAGCAGTTCTTC. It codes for CASSIGTWDNEQFF.